The count of the clone carrying this T cell receptor (beta chain) is one. The sample originates from a study of blood T cell repertoires in COVID-19. Study details: Material from acute and convalescent COVID-19 was sourced from the United States, Italy and Spain. T cells, B-cell-depleted T cells, or PBMCs supplied cDNA or gDNA.

V gave up 0 bases and J gave up 5 bases, with 10 bases separating them. This CDR3 has 14 residues. Germline CDR1 SGHDT, CDR2 YYEEEE. In the authors' methods: Quantification of nucleated cells was approximated via reference gene primer amplification. Measured with immunoSEQ multiplex PCR; TCRdb has only the in-frame clones, and not every one. V and J calls and clone size are copied from that table; D and trimming were computed from the DNA. The sample carries about 120,000 clones, around four fifths recorded once. V and J are TRBV5-6 and TRBJ2-3, with D uncertain. Sequenced sample: peripheral blood. The sequence came from a man aged 80 or over with active or convalescent COVID-19. This CDR3 is CASSLALAEDTQYF. In DNA form, the CDR3 reads TGTGCCAGCAGCTTGGCCTTGGCAGAAGATACGCAGTATTTT.